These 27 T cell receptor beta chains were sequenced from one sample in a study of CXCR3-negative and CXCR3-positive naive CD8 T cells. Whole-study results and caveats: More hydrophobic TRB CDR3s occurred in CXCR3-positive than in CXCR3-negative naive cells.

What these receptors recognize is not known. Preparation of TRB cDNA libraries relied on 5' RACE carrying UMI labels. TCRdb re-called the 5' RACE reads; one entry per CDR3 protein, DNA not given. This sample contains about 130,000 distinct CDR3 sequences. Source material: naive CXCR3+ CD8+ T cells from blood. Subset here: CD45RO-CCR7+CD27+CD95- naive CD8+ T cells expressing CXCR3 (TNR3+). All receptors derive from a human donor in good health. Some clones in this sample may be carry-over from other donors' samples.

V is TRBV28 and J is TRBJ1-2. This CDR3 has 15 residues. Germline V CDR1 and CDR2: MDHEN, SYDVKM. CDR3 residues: CASSLVKAGNYGYTF.

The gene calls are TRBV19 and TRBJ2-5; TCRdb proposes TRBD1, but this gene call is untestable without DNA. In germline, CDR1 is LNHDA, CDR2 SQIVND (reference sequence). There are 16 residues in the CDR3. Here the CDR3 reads CASSMTGRTEQETQYF.

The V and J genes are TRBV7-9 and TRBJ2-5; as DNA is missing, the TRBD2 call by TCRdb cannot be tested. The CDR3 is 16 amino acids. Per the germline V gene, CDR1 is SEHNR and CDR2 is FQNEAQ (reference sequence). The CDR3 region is CASSPRTSGIEETQYF.

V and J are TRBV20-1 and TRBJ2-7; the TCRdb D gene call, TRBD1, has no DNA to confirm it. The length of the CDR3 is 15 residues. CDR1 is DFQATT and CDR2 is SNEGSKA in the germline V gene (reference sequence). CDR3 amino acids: CSASIGQGAPYEQYF.

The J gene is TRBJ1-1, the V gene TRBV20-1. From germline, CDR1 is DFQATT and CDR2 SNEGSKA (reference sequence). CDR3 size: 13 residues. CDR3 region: CSAAALGMFEAFF.

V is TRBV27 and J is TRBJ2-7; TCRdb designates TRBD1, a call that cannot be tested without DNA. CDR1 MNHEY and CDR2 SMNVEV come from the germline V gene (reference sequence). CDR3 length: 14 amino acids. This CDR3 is CASSLWRGTYEQYF.

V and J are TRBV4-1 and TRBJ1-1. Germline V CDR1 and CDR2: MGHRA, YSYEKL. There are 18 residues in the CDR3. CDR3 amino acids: CASSQDVPTGLDSSEAFF.

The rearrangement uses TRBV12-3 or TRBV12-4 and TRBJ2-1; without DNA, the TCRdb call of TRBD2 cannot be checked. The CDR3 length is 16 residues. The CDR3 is CASSMTSGGPNNEQFF.

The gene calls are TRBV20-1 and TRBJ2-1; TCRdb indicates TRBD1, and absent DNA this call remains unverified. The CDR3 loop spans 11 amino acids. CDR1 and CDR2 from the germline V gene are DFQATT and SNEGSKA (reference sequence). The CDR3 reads CSAHTGTEQFF.

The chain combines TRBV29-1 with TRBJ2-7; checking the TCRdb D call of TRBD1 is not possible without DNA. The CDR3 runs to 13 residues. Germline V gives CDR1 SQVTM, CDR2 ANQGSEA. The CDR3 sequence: CSVVEGAGNEQYF.

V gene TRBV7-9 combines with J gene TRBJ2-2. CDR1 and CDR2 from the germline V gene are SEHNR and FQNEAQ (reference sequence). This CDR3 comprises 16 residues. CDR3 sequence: CASSPSGTANTGELFF.

The CDR3 is CATSPVADGGELFF. This chain connects TRBV15 to TRBJ2-2. This CDR3 is built from 14 residues. Germline V lookup: CDR1 LNHNV, CDR2 YYDKDF (reference sequence).

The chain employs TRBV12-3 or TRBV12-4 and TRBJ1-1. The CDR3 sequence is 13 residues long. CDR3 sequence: CASGRSPNTEAFF.

CDR3 sequence: CASAHLRGVRQPQHF. J is TRBJ1-5 and V is TRBV28; TCRdb gives TRBD1 as the D gene, but with no DNA this cannot be confirmed. CDR1 is MDHEN, CDR2 SYDVKM, per germline. The CDR3 length is 15 residues.

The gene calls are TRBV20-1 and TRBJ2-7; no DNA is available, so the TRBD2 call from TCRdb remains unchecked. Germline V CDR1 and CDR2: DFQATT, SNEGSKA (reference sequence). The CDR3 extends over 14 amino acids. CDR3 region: CSASKPGPLAEQYF.

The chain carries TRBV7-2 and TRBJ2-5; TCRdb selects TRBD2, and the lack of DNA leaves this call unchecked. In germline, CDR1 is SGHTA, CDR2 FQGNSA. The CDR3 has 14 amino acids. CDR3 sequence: CASSPDGQRESQYF.

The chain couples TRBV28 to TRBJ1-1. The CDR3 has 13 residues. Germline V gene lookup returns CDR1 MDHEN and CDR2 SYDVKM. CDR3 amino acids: CASSDRTAPEAFF.

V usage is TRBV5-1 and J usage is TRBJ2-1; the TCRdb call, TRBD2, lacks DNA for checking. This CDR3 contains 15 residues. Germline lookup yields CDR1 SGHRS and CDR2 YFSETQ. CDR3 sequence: CASSLDGSNLNEQFF.

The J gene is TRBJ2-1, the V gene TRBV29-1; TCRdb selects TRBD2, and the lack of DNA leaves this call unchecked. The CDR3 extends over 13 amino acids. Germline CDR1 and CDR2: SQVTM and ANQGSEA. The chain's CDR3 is CSVEALASHEQFF.

The CDR3 sequence: CASSEERGVPNTGELFF. The chain carries TRBV2 and TRBJ2-2; with no DNA, the TCRdb D assignment of TRBD2 cannot be verified. This CDR3 comprises 17 residues. The germline CDR1 and CDR2 sequences are SNHLY and FYNNEI.

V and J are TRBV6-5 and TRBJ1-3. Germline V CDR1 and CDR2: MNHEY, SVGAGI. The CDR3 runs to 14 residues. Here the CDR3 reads CASSSGSSGNTIYF.

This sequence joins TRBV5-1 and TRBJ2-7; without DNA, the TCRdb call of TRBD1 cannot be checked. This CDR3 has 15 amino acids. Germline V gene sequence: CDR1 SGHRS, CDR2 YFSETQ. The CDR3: CASSLTGTDYYEQYF.

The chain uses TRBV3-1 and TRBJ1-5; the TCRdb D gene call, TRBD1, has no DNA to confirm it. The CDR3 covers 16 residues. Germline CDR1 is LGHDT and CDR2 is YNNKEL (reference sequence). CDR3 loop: CASSPPAEYSNQPQHF.

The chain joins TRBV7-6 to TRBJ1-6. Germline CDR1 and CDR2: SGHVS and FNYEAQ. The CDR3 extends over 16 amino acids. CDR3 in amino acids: CASSLDGDGRFSPLHF.

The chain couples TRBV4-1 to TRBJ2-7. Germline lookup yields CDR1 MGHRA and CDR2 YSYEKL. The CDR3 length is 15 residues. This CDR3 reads CASSRDIKVLDEQYF.

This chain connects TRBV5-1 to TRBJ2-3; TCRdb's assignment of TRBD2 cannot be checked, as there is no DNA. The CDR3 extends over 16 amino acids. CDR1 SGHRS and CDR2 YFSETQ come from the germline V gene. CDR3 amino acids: CASSLDRDQNTDTQYF.

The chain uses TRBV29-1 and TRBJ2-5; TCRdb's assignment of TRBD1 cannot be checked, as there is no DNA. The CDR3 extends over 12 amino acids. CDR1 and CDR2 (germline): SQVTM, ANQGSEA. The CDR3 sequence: CSVQGNQETQYF. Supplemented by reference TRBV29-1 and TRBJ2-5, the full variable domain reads SAVISQKPSRDICQRGTSLTIQCQVDSQVTMMFWYRQQPGQSLTLIATANQGSEATYESGFVIDKFPISRPNLTFSTLTVSNMSPEDSSIYLCSVQGNQETQYFGPGTRLLVL.